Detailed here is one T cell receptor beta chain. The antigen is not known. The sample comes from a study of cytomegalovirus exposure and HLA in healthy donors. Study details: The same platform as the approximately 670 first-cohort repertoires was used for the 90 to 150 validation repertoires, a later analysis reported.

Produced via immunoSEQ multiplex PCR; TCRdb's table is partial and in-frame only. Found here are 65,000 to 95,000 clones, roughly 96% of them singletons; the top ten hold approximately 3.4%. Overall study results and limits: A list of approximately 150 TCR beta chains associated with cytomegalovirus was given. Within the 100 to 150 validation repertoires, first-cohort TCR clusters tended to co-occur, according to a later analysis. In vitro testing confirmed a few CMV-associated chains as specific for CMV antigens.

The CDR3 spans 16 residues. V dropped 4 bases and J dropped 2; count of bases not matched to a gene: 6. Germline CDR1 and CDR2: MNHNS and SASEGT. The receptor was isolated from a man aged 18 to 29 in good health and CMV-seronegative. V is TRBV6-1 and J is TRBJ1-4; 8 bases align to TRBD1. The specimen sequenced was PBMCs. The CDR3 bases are TGTGCCAGCAGTGCGCTTACAGGGGGTACTAATGAAAAACTGTTTTTT. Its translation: CASSALTGGTNEKLFF.